This T cell receptor beta chain comes out of a study of regulatory T cells in long-lasting Graves disease. As for the study in general: Positivity for TSH receptor antibodies plus over 5 years of antithyroid drugs meant persistent Graves' disease.

Germline lookup yields CDR1 LGHDT and CDR2 YNNKEL (reference sequence). This CDR3 is built from 15 residues. V lost 0 bases and J lost 5, with 13 bases in between. Time point of the sample: persistent/refractory GD, antithyroid drugs over 5 years with positive TRAb. PBMCs provided the RNA from which the TCR library was made. Relying on iRepertoire HTBI primers and Arm-PCR of CDR3 regions, the team built TCR beta libraries. TCRdb fed the multiplex PCR reads into MiXCR, producing one record per CDR3 protein. The data contain 350,000 to 450,000 distinct CDR3 sequences, roughly 24% of them singletons. This clonotype has at least ten counts. The antigen is undetermined. The study, taken as a whole, reports: There were preferences for TRBV28, TRBJ1-2 and TRBJ2-5 in persistent disease.

The J gene is TRBJ2-5, the V gene TRBV3-1, with unresolved D. The source material was peripheral blood mononuclear cells (PBMCs), sampled when the disease was refractory, from a patient treated with antithyroid drugs. The receptor was isolated from a woman between 35 and 50 years old with Graves disease. This CDR3 reads CASSQDPTAMETQYF. CDR3 in DNA: TGTGCCAGCAGCCAAGATCCCACAGCGATGGAGACCCAGTACTTC.